These 5 T cell receptor beta chains share one sample of origin, sequenced in a study of blood T cell repertoires in COVID-19. The table came from immunoSEQ multiplex PCR; TCRdb's copy has only in-frame clones and leaves some out. The sample holds more than 300,000 clones, 86% seen once. Sequenced: PBMCs or T cells enriched from blood (not recorded which). Source of these receptors: a man under 40 who had recovered from COVID-19.

The CDR3 spells CASSLGTMIANYGYTF. CDR3 DNA sequence: TGTGCCAGCAGCTTGGGGACAATGATAGCTAACTATGGCTACACCTTC. The gene calls are TRBV5-4 and TRBJ1-2; the D gene is possibly TRBD1 (5 bases). CDR1 is SGHNT and CDR2 is YYREEE in the germline V gene (reference sequence). The CDR3 has 16 residues. Trimming cost V 0 bases and J 0 bases, with 12 bases left between them.

The genes are TRBV30 and TRBJ1-6, with D perhaps TRBD1 (5 bases). With 0 bases removed from V and 8 bases from J, the gap between germline ends came to 14 bases. CDR1 and CDR2 from the germline V gene are GTSNPN and SVGIG (reference sequence). The CDR3 has 15 residues. The CDR3 nucleotides are TGTGCCTGGAGTGTACGTTTTGGGGGGGATTCACCCCTCCACTTT. This translates into CAWSVRFGGDSPLHF.

This rearrangement joins TRBV5-1 to TRBJ1-6; the D gene is possibly TRBD1 (5 bases). The CDR3 extends over 16 amino acids. The germline V gene encodes CDR1 SGHRS and CDR2 YFSETQ. V dropped 0 bases and J dropped 4 bases, with 11 bases sitting between them. DNA of the CDR3: TGCGCCAGCAGCTTGGAACCCGGGGGATATAATTCACCCCTCCACTTT. Its translation: CASSLEPGGYNSPLHF.

The gene calls are TRBV11-1 and TRBJ1-1; D might be TRBD1 (5 bases). Germline V gene lookup returns CDR1 SGHAT and CDR2 FQDESV (reference sequence). The CDR3 is 15 residues long. Trimming shortened V by 4 bases and J by 0 bases, and 12 bases separated the two germline ends. The CDR3 region has the DNA TGTGCCAGCAGCTCCACTGGGGCACTGAACACTGAAGCTTTCTTT. This translates into CASSSTGALNTEAFF.

This chain links TRBV27 with TRBJ2-3, with a possible D match to TRBD2 (6 bases). This CDR3 has 16 amino acids. The germline gives CDR1 MNHEY, CDR2 SMNVEV (reference sequence). The V gene lost 6 bases and the J gene lost 0 bases, with 16 bases spanning the gap. The CDR3 sequence is CASSRRGILSTDTQYF. CDR3 sequence (DNA): TGTGCCAGCAGCCGCCGCGGGATCCTTAGCACAGATACGCAGTATTTT.